This T cell receptor (beta chain) was profiled in a study of identical twins. Study outcomes and limitations: Alpha sequences that were out-of-frame and twin-shared showed an excess of low generation probability.

TCRdb re-derived calls from the 5' RACE reads in MiXCR, one entry per CDR3 protein. In the table there are roughly 720,000 distinct CDR3 sequences, 15% to 20% of which are singletons. Trimming took 0 bases from V and 10 from J, leaving 7 bases between them. Germline V gene data show CDR1 as DFQATT and CDR2 as SNEGSKA (reference sequence). This CDR3 has 11 amino acids. Concerning this clonotype: What it recognizes is unknown.

These data were also filed under a second study, of T cells expressing NK-cell markers. As that study records: Seven HCMV-seropositive donors and one seronegative donor made up the eight sequenced donors.

The specimen was PBMCs. This sequence was found in a woman under 30 in good health. V gene TRBV20-1 combines with J gene TRBJ2-1; D call uncertain. The CDR3 DNA reads TGCAGTGCTAGAGATGCCCCAGAGCAGTTCTTC. Translation gives CSARDAPEQFF.